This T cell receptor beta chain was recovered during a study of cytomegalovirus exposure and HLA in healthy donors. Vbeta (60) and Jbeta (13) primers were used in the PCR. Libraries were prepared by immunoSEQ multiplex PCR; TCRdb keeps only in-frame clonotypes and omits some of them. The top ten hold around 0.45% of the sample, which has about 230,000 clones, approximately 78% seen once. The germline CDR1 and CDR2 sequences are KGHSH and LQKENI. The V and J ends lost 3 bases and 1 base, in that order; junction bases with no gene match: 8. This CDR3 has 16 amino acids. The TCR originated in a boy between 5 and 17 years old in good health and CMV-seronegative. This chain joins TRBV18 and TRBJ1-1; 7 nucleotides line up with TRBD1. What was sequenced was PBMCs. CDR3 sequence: CASSPPNRGENTEAFF. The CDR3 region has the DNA TGTGCCAGCTCACCCCCAAACAGGGGCGAGAACACTGAAGCTTTCTTT.